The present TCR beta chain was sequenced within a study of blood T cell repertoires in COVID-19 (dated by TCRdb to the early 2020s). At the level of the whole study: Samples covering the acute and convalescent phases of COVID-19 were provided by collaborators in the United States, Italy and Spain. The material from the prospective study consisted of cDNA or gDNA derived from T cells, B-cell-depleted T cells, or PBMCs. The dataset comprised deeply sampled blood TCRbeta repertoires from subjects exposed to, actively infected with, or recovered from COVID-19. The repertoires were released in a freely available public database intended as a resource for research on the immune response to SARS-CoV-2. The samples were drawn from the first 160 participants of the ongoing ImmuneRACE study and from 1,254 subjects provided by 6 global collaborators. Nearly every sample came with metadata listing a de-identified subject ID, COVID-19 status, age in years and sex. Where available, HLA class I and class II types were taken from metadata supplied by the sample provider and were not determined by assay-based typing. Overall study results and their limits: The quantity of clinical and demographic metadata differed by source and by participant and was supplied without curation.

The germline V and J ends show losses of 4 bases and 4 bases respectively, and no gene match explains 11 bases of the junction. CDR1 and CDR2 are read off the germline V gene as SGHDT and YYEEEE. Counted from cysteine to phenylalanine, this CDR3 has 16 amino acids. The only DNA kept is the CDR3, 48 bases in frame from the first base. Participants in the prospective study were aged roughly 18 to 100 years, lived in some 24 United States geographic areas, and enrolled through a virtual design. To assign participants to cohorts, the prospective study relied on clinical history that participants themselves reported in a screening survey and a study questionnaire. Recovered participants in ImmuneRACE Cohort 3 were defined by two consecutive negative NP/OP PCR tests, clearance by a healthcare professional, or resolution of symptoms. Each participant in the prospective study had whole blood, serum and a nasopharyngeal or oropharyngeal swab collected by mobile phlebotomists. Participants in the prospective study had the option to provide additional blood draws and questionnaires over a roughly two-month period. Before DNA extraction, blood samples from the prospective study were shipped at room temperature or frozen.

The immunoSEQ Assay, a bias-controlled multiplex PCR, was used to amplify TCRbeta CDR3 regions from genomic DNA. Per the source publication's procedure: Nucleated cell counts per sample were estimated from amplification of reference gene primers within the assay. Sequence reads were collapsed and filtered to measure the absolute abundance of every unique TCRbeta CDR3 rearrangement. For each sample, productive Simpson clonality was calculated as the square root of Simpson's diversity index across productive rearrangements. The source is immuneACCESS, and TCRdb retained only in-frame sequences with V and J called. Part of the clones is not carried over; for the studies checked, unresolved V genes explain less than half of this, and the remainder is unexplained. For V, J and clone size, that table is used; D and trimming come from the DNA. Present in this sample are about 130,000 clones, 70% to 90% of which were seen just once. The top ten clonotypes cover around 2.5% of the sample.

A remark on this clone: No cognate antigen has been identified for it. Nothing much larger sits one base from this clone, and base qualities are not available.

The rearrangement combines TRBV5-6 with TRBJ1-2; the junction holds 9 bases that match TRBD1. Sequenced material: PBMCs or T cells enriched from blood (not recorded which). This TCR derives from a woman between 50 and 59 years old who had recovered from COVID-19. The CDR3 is CASSLSSGTGLYGYTF. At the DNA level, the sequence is TGTGCCAGCAGCCTCTCCTCCGGGACAGGGCTCTATGGCTACACCTTC.